The entry below gives a single T cell receptor (beta chain) sequence along with its context. The antigen remains undetermined. Only in-frame clones appear in the TCRdb table, and some are missing; sequencing was by immunoSEQ multiplex PCR. The table includes about 41,000 clones, approximately 83% detected once. This sample is part of a study of PD-1 blockade in classical Hodgkin lymphoma. Brentuximab vedotin exposure varied, and every patient relapsed after autologous stem cell transplantation. Study observations and caveats: The baseline diversity of complete responders showed similarity to that of newly diagnosed patients.

The origin of this receptor is a human donor with classical Hodgkin lymphoma. Sequenced material: peripheral blood mononuclear cells (PBMCs), taken at baseline.

CDR3: CASSYGGGANYGYTF. CDR3 coding DNA: TGTGCCAGCAGTTATGGGGGCGGGGCGAACTATGGCTACACCTTC. The gene calls are TRBV6-6 and TRBJ1-2; a possible D gene is TRBD1 (6 bases). The CDR3 covers 15 residues. V was trimmed by 3 bases and J by 2 bases, leaving 13 bases between them. Per germline, CDR1 MNHNY and CDR2 SVGAGI (reference sequence).